This T cell receptor (beta chain) was recorded in a study of blood T cells in healthy people across ages. The CDR3 spans 13 residues. Worth noting for this clonotype: The germline gene is not matched at one end of the junction; a read error may be the cause.

Primed by a sample-barcoded 5' primer and a J-beta primer mix, a second PCR proceeded for roughly 7 to 11 cycles. TCRdb re-analysed the 5' RACE reads in MiXCR, keeping a single row per CDR3 protein. Seen here are about 780,000 distinct CDR3 sequences, 20% to 30% observed once, and the top ten hold 2.5% to 3.5%. These same records also appear under a second study, on T cells of mothers and their children.

This receptor was obtained from a boy aged 5-17 years in good health. The gene calls are TRBV12-3 or TRBV12-4 and TRBJ2-7; D possibly corresponds to TRBD2 (5 bases). Sequencing input: blood. The CDR3 spells CASSLVPSYEQCF. As DNA, the CDR3 is TGTGCCAGCAGTTTAGTTCCTAGCTACGAGCAGTGCTTC.